A single sample gave rise to the 9 T cell receptor beta chains below, sequenced in a study of blood T cells in healthy people across ages. Using a J-beta primer mix together with a sample-barcoded 5' primer, a second PCR was run for roughly 6 to 11 cycles. MiXCR, run by TCRdb on the 5' RACE reads, gives a single entry per CDR3 protein. The repertoire includes about 650,000 distinct CDR3 sequences, around 52% of them detected once, and roughly 13% sits in the top ten. Sequenced input: blood. Source of these receptors: a woman aged 80 or over in good health.

This clonotype came up a few times. This sequence joins TRBV7-7 and TRBJ2-1; no clear D gene. V lost 1 base and J lost 0, with 10 bases in between. The CDR3 totals 16 residues. The germline V gene has CDR1 SSHAT and CDR2 FNYEAQ (reference sequence). This CDR3 is CASSLDVYSSYNEQFF. CDR3 nucleotide sequence: TGTGCCAGCAGCTTAGATGTCTATAGCTCCTACAATGAGCAGTTCTTC.

This chain connects TRBV2 to TRBJ1-1; no clear D gene. Germline V CDR1 and CDR2: SNHLY, FYNNEI. V was pared by 1 base and J by 1 base, with 7 bases between. CDR3 size: 14 residues. CDR3 sequence reads: CASSEGGENTEAFF. The CDR3 nucleotides are TGTGCCAGCAGTGAAGGTGGAGAGAACACTGAAGCTTTCTTT.

V and J are TRBV10-3 and TRBJ1-2, with a weak D call TRBD1 (5 bases). The germline V gene has CDR1 ENHRY and CDR2 SYGVKD. This CDR3 has 12 residues. V was trimmed by 2 bases and J by 6 bases, leaving 7 bases between them. The CDR3: CAISEGDDGYTF. CDR3 nucleotides: TGTGCCATCAGTGAGGGGGACGATGGCTACACCTTC.

V usage is TRBV29-1 and J usage is TRBJ1-1, with 8 positions matching TRBD1. This CDR3 is built from 13 residues. Germline CDR1 reads SQVTM; CDR2 reads ANQGSEA. V trimming: 7 bases; J trimming: 1 base; junction bases outside the gene matches: 5. The CDR3 nucleotides read TGCAGCGCTAGGACAGGGTCGAACACTGAAGCTTTCTTT. It specifies CSARTGSNTEAFF.

On this clonotype: This may be a read error, as it is one base from a much larger clone. The chain recombines TRBV2 with TRBJ2-1; no definite D call. Looked up from germline, CDR1 is SNHLY and CDR2 is FYNNEI. This CDR3 is built from 13 residues. V was clipped by 1 base and J by 4 bases, with 5 bases between them. The CDR3 coding sequence is TGTGCCAGCAGTGAAGACGGGTACAATGAGCAGTTCTTC. Its protein product is CASSEDGYNEQFF. Supplemented by reference TRBV2 and TRBJ2-1, the full variable domain reads EPEVTQTPSHQVTQMGQEVILRCVPISNHLYFYWYRQILGQKVEFLVSFYNNEISEKSEIFDDQFSVERPDGSNFTLKIRSTKLEDSAMYFCASSEDGYNEQFFGPGTRLTVL.

The gene calls are TRBV7-9 and TRBJ2-2, with TRBD2 matching over 11 bases. CDR1 SEHNR and CDR2 FQNEAQ come from the germline V gene (reference sequence). V was pared by 5 bases and J by 1 base, with 3 bases of the junction left unmatched. The CDR3 consists of 16 residues. Here the CDR3 reads CASSVTSGGNTGELFF. The CDR3 DNA reads as TGTGCCAGCAGCGTTACTAGCGGGGGGAACACCGGGGAGCTGTTTTTT.

A word on this clonotype: Being one base from a much bigger clone, this may be a read error. The rearrangement joins TRBV3-1 to TRBJ2-7; D not certain. V was pared by 2 bases and J by 6 bases, with 17 bases between. This CDR3 contains 15 residues. CDR1 is LGHDT and CDR2 is YNNKEL in the germline V gene (reference sequence). As DNA, the CDR3 is TGTGCCAGCAGCCAACAAGCCTACCTGCCCACCGAGCAGTACTTC. Translating gives CASSQQAYLPTEQYF.

This clonotype was counted between two and nine times. The V and J genes are TRBV28 and TRBJ2-3; D is tentatively TRBD1 or TRBD2 (5 bases each). The CDR3 loop spans 15 amino acids. V lost 7 bases and J 2 bases, leaving 16 bases between the germline ends. The V gene's germline CDR1 is MDHEN and CDR2 SYDVKM. The CDR3 region is CASIYLGGTTDTQYF. The CDR3, as DNA: TGTGCCAGCATCTATCTTGGGGGTACCACAGATACGCAGTATTTT.

The genes are TRBV5-6 and TRBJ1-6, with unresolved D. CDR1 and CDR2 (germline): SGHDT, YYEEEE. This CDR3 contains 16 residues. Trimming shortened V by 0 bases and J by 6 bases, and 13 bases separated the two germline ends. CDR3 sequence: CASSLGLFSVNSPLHF. The CDR3 DNA is TGTGCCAGCAGCTTGGGGCTGTTTTCAGTTAATTCACCCCTCCACTTT.